The clone carrying this T cell receptor beta chain is labeled as medium-sized. What it binds is not known. The cDNA came from 5'RACE, which used 10-nucleotide random UMIs. Each CDR3 protein gets one entry after TCRdb re-called the 5' RACE reads with MiXCR. This repertoire shows some 28,000 distinct CDR3 sequences, approximately 6.6% found once; its top ten account for roughly 8.5%. This specimen belongs to a study of neurological immune-mediated disorders. Study-wide findings and caveats: HTLV-1-associated myelopathy had the most TCR clonal expansion, whereas multiple sclerosis had the least (lower than in healthy controls). None of the CDR3 amino acid sequences of expanded clones recurred across subjects, suggesting private repertoires in all groups.

Per germline, CDR1 SGHTA and CDR2 FQGNSA. There are 15 residues in the CDR3. Unmatched junction bases numbered 13, after V lost 5 bases and J lost 6 bases. The sequence derives from a woman between 50 and 59 years old in good health. The chain couples TRBV7-2 to TRBJ2-7; TRBD2 agrees at 7 bases. The sample taken for sequencing was PBMCs. Here the CDR3 reads CASSPVFGGFSEQYF. DNA for the CDR3: TGTGCCAGCAGCCCCGTCTTCGGGGGGTTCTCCGAGCAGTACTTC. The complete variable domain, with remaining parts taken from reference TRBV7-2 and TRBJ2-7, reads GAGVSQSPSNKVTEKGKDVELRCDPISGHTALYWYRQSLGQGLEFLIYFQGNSAPDKSGLPSDRFSAERTGGSVSTLTIQRTQQEDSAVYLCASSPVFGGFSEQYFGPGTRLTVT.